This is a list of T cell receptor beta chains from one sample in a study of blood T cell repertoires in COVID-19. The data were produced by immunoSEQ multiplex PCR, yet TCRdb's version contains in-frame clones alone and is incomplete. The sample lists roughly 120,000 clones; around 74% were seen once. What was sequenced was peripheral blood. These receptors originate from a man older than 75 with COVID-19, enrolled during active disease. Each CDR3 is given with its conserved first and last residue. The order of the fields is clone size, J gene, V gene, D gene, CDR3 protein, CDR3 DNA. A D gene is named only where the DNA matches it firmly. The listing skips clone size in some rows; elsewhere it reads once, few, many or a size class.

size: once
J: TRBJ1-4
V: TRBV2
D: NA
CDR3: CASSEWAGTNEKLFF
DNA: TGTGCCAGCAGTGAATGGGCAGGGACTAATGAAAAACTGTTTTTT

size: NA
J: TRBJ1-1
V: TRBV5-4
D: NA
CDR3: CASSLGPGANTEAFF
DNA: TGTGCCAGCAGCTTGGGTCCAGGGGCGAACACTGAAGCTTTCTTT

size: NA
J: TRBJ2-3
V: TRBV18
D: TRBD1
CDR3: CASSPRVGQGVYTQYF
DNA: TGTGCCAGCTCACCAAGAGTGGGACAGGGGGTGTATACGCAGTATTTT

size: NA
J: TRBJ1-3
V: TRBV9
D: NA
CDR3: CASSERRARPRYDSGNTIYF
DNA: TGTGCCAGCAGCGAAAGGAGGGCCCGACCCAGGTACGACTCTGGAAACACCATATATTTT

size: once
J: TRBJ2-2
V: TRBV7-2
D: TRBD2
CDR3: CASSPPGGLAGRGELFF
DNA: TGTGCCAGCAGCCCACCCGGGGGACTAGCGGGTAGGGGGGAGCTGTTTTTT

size: once
J: TRBJ2-1
V: TRBV5-8
D: NA
CDR3: CATPLRLKYNEQFF
DNA: TGTGCCACGCCGCTGCGGCTCAAATACAATGAGCAGTTCTTC

size: NA
J: TRBJ2-7
V: TRBV20-1
D: TRBD2
CDR3: CSASDWTSMNEQYF
DNA: TGCAGTGCTAGTGATTGGACTAGTATGAACGAGCAGTACTTC

size: NA
J: TRBJ1-5
V: TRBV6-6
D: NA
CDR3: CASMAVHMSNQPQHF
DNA: TGTGCCAGCATGGCGGTCCACATGAGCAATCAGCCCCAGCATTTT

size: NA
J: TRBJ2-5
V: TRBV7-2
D: TRBD2
CDR3: CASSPRGEGTQYF
DNA: TGTGCCAGCAGCCCCCGGGGGGAGGGGACCCAGTACTTC

size: NA
J: TRBJ1-5
V: TRBV4-1
D: NA
CDR3: CASSQVGGDQPQHF
DNA: TGCGCCAGCAGCCAAGTGGGCGGGGATCAGCCCCAGCATTTT

size: NA
J: TRBJ1-5
V: TRBV28
D: NA
CDR3: CASREQGYSNQPQHF
DNA: TGTGCCAGCAGGGAGCAGGGATATAGCAATCAGCCCCAGCATTTT

size: NA
J: TRBJ1-2
V: TRBV12-3/TRBV12-4
D: NA
CDR3: CASSPGDYGYTF
DNA: TGTGCCAGCAGCCCCGGGGACTATGGCTACACCTTC

size: NA
J: TRBJ2-2
V: TRBV28
D: TRBD2
CDR3: CASSSTSGRSERVGELFF
DNA: TGTGCCAGCAGTTCGACTAGCGGGAGGTCGGAACGGGTCGGGGAGCTGTTTTTT

size: once
J: TRBJ2-7
V: TRBV7-3
D: NA
CDR3: CASSSYSKPYEQYF
DNA: TGTGCCAGCAGCTCTTACTCAAAACCCTACGAGCAGTACTTC

size: NA
J: TRBJ2-7
V: TRBV7-3
D: NA
CDR3: CASSLQYAGSGEQYF
DNA: TGTGCCAGCAGCCTCCAGTACGCAGGGTCGGGCGAGCAGTACTTC

size: few
J: TRBJ2-1
V: TRBV25-1
D: TRBD2
CDR3: CASSETSAYNEQFF
DNA: TGTGCCAGCAGTGAGACTAGCGCTTACAATGAGCAGTTCTTC

size: few
J: TRBJ2-2
V: TRBV5-1
D: NA
CDR3: CASSLDPGGELFF
DNA: TGCGCCAGCAGCTTGGACCCAGGCGGGGAGCTGTTTTTT

size: few
J: TRBJ1-5
V: TRBV7-9
D: TRBD1
CDR3: CASSDRGSNQPQHF
DNA: TGTGCCAGCAGCGACAGGGGAAGCAATCAGCCCCAGCATTTT

size: few
J: TRBJ2-1
V: TRBV4-3
D: TRBD2
CDR3: CASSQELGRAGANEQFF
DNA: TGCGCCAGCAGCCAAGAGTTAGGGAGAGCGGGAGCTAATGAGCAGTTCTTC

size: NA
J: TRBJ2-3
V: TRBV5-1
D: NA
CDR3: CASSFSGASTDTQYF
DNA: TGCGCCAGCAGCTTTAGCGGAGCTAGCACAGATACGCAGTATTTT

size: few
J: TRBJ1-2
V: TRBV7-9
D: TRBD1
CDR3: CANTDRGQVGYTF
DNA: TGTGCCAACACCGACAGGGGGCAGGTTGGCTACACCTTC

size: NA
J: TRBJ2-7
V: TRBV10-3
D: TRBD1
CDR3: CAIGRGQGSYEQYF
DNA: TGTGCCATCGGAAGGGGACAGGGGAGCTACGAGCAGTACTTC

size: NA
J: TRBJ1-5
V: TRBV27
D: NA
CDR3: CASSLRATRGTVSNQPQHF
DNA: TGTGCCAGCAGTTTAAGGGCGACCAGGGGTACCGTTAGCAATCAGCCCCAGCATTTT

size: NA
J: TRBJ1-3
V: TRBV24-1
D: NA
CDR3: CAIWGTAFGNTIYF
DNA: TGTGCCATCTGGGGCACAGCTTTTGGAAACACCATATATTTT

size: NA
J: TRBJ1-5
V: TRBV28
D: NA
CDR3: CASSLLVNGDQPQHF
DNA: TGTGCCAGCAGTTTATTGGTGAACGGGGATCAGCCCCAGCATTTT

size: NA
J: TRBJ1-6
V: TRBV10-3
D: TRBD1
CDR3: CAISDPLTGPSSPLHF
DNA: TGTGCCATCAGTGACCCTCTGACAGGGCCCTCTTCACCCCTCCACTTT

size: NA
J: TRBJ2-5
V: TRBV10-3
D: NA
CDR3: CASKGADGRKTQYF
DNA: TGTGCCAGCAAAGGAGCGGACGGTCGGAAGACCCAGTACTTC

size: NA
J: TRBJ2-7
V: TRBV28
D: NA
CDR3: CASSFAIYEQYF
DNA: TGTGCCAGCAGTTTCGCGATATACGAGCAGTACTTC

size: NA
J: TRBJ2-7
V: TRBV29-1
D: NA
CDR3: CSVEPSGVTYEQYF
DNA: TGCAGCGTTGAACCCTCCGGGGTAACCTACGAGCAGTACTTC

size: once
J: TRBJ1-4
V: TRBV6-5
D: NA
CDR3: CASSKGLEEKLFF
DNA: TGTGCCAGCTCTAAGGGGCTAGAAGAAAAACTGTTTTTT

size: NA
J: TRBJ2-6
V: TRBV6-5
D: TRBD1
CDR3: CASSSTGVGANVLTF
DNA: TGTGCCAGCAGTTCTACAGGGGTCGGGGCCAACGTCCTGACTTTC

size: NA
J: TRBJ1-1
V: TRBV6-2/TRBV6-3
D: NA
CDR3: CASSKDSSNAEAFF
DNA: TGTGCCAGCAGTAAGGACAGTTCGAACGCTGAAGCTTTCTTT

size: NA
J: TRBJ1-3
V: TRBV6-4
D: NA
CDR3: CASSDGALPSGNTIYF
DNA: TGTGCCAGCAGTGACGGGGCCCTACCCTCTGGAAACACCATATATTTT

size: NA
J: TRBJ2-3
V: TRBV7-2
D: NA
CDR3: CASEHMTDTQYF
DNA: TGTGCCAGCGAACACATGACAGATACGCAGTATTTT

size: NA
J: TRBJ2-7
V: TRBV5-1
D: NA
CDR3: CASSLSGSPENEQYF
DNA: TGCGCCAGCAGCTTGTCGGGGTCCCCTGAGAACGAGCAGTACTTC

size: NA
J: TRBJ2-7
V: TRBV5-6
D: TRBD2
CDR3: CASSLAVSGTQSSYEQYF
DNA: TGTGCCAGCAGCTTGGCGGTTAGCGGGACCCAGTCATCCTACGAGCAGTACTTC

size: few
J: TRBJ2-3
V: TRBV10-1
D: NA
CDR3: CASSEILSEHTDTQYF
DNA: TGCGCCAGCAGTGAAATTTTGTCAGAACACACAGATACGCAGTATTTT

size: NA
J: TRBJ2-1
V: TRBV11-2
D: TRBD2
CDR3: CASSPRAPSGGSYNEQFF
DNA: TGTGCCAGCAGCCCACGGGCCCCTAGCGGAGGGTCCTACAATGAGCAGTTCTTC

size: NA
J: TRBJ2-3
V: TRBV11-2
D: NA
CDR3: CASRLGLFTDTQYF
DNA: TGTGCCAGCAGACTTGGACTTTTCACAGATACGCAGTATTTT

size: NA
J: TRBJ1-2
V: TRBV3-1/TRBV3-2
D: NA
CDR3: CASSQGSGNYGYTF
DNA: TGTGCCAGCAGCCAAGGTTCAGGGAACTATGGCTACACCTTC

size: NA
J: TRBJ2-4
V: TRBV5-1
D: TRBD2
CDR3: CASSRDAWRGKNIQYF
DNA: TGCGCCAGCAGCCGGGACGCCTGGCGGGGGAAAAACATTCAGTACTTC

size: NA
J: TRBJ1-4
V: TRBV7-9
D: NA
CDR3: CASSSPGAHEKLFF
DNA: TGTGCCAGCAGCTCACCGGGAGCTCATGAAAAACTGTTTTTT

size: NA
J: TRBJ2-1
V: TRBV27
D: NA
CDR3: CASSPSRLSYNEQFF
DNA: TGTGCCAGCAGTCCTAGCCGTCTCTCCTACAATGAGCAGTTCTTC

size: few
J: TRBJ2-2
V: TRBV28
D: TRBD1
CDR3: CASSLLGTGFSGELFF
DNA: TGTGCCAGCAGTTTGCTCGGGACAGGCTTTTCCGGGGAGCTGTTTTTT

size: few
J: TRBJ2-4
V: TRBV30
D: TRBD1
CDR3: CAWSGQGNLAKNIQYF
DNA: TGTGCCTGGAGCGGACAGGGGAACCTAGCCAAAAACATTCAGTACTTC

size: NA
J: TRBJ1-3
V: TRBV25-1
D: NA
CDR3: CASSPGLSESSGNTIYF
DNA: TGTGCCAGCAGTCCCGGTTTGTCTGAGAGTTCTGGAAACACCATATATTTT

size: NA
J: TRBJ2-3
V: TRBV5-4
D: NA
CDR3: CASSPTGTSTDTQYF
DNA: TGTGCCAGCAGCCCGACAGGCACTAGCACAGATACGCAGTATTTT

size: NA
J: TRBJ2-7
V: TRBV7-9
D: TRBD1
CDR3: CASSSDTGESPYEQYF
DNA: TGTGCCAGCAGCTCCGATACAGGGGAATCCCCCTACGAGCAGTACTTC

size: NA
J: TRBJ1-1
V: TRBV12-3/TRBV12-4
D: NA
CDR3: CASSPLPAFF
DNA: TGTGCCAGCAGCCCCCTACCAGCTTTCTTT

size: NA
J: TRBJ1-6
V: TRBV13
D: TRBD1
CDR3: CASSLMGDSFYNSPLHF
DNA: TGTGCCAGCAGCTTGATGGGGGACAGTTTCTATAATTCACCCCTCCACTTT

size: NA
J: TRBJ2-3
V: TRBV5-1
D: TRBD1
CDR3: CASSLAQQGNLADTQYF
DNA: TGCGCCAGCAGCTTGGCCCAACAGGGGAACCTCGCGGATACGCAGTATTTT

size: few
J: TRBJ2-5
V: TRBV27
D: TRBD1
CDR3: CASSPRTGHQETQYF
DNA: TGTGCCAGCAGTCCTCGGACAGGGCACCAAGAGACCCAGTACTTC

size: NA
J: TRBJ2-3
V: TRBV14
D: TRBD2
CDR3: CASSQEIGGAGTDTQYF
DNA: TGTGCCAGCAGCCAAGAGATCGGGGGAGCGGGGACAGATACGCAGTATTTT

size: NA
J: TRBJ2-7
V: TRBV30
D: NA
CDR3: CAWSVYRGLTYEQYF
DNA: TGTGCCTGGAGTGTATACCGGGGTTTGACCTACGAGCAGTACTTC

size: few
J: TRBJ2-3
V: TRBV12-3/TRBV12-4
D: NA
CDR3: CASRSATDTQYF
DNA: TGTGCCAGCAGGAGCGCCACAGATACGCAGTATTTT

size: NA
J: TRBJ1-3
V: TRBV19
D: NA
CDR3: CASSTGRGSGNTIYF
DNA: TGTGCCAGTAGTACCGGGAGGGGTTCTGGAAACACCATATATTTT

size: few
J: TRBJ2-7
V: TRBV28
D: TRBD2
CDR3: CASSLWASGGSYEQYF
DNA: TGTGCCAGCAGTTTATGGGCTAGCGGGGGCTCCTACGAGCAGTACTTC

size: NA
J: TRBJ1-2
V: TRBV24-1
D: TRBD1
CDR3: CATSDSDRGHGYTF
DNA: TGTGCCACCAGTGACTCTGACAGGGGACATGGCTACACCTTC

size: NA
J: TRBJ1-2
V: TRBV11-2
D: TRBD1
CDR3: CASSLTGGNYGYTF
DNA: TGTGCCAGCAGCTTAACAGGGGGTAACTATGGCTACACCTTC